This T cell receptor (beta chain) stems from a study of blood T cell repertoires in COVID-19. Assay used: immunoSEQ multiplex PCR; TCRdb lists only in-frame clones, some missing. Seen here are around 360,000 clones, roughly 90% observed once, and the top ten hold approximately 3.1%. The germline CDR1 and CDR2 sequences are ENHRY and SYGVKD. CDR3 length equals 14 residues. Trimming took 0 bases from V and 5 from J, leaving 10 bases between them. The sequence was obtained from a woman younger than 45 who had recovered from COVID-19. The V and J genes are TRBV10-3 and TRBJ1-2; tentative D call: TRBD1 (5 bases). What was sequenced was PBMCs or T cells enriched from blood (not recorded which). The CDR3 region is CAISESIRVYGYTF. CDR3 DNA: TGTGCCATCAGTGAGTCGATCAGGGTTTATGGCTACACCTTC.